In its sample, the clone carrying this T cell receptor (beta chain) was seen once. Its antigen is not identified. The data were taken from a study of T cell responses to AZD1222 COVID-19 vaccine. Study-wide results and limits: Seropositive status at baseline applied to only six AZD1222 recipients. Donors were mostly white British, more females; clonal diversity possibly underestimated. Without day 14 samples, only post-peak T cell repertoires were studied.

Method: immunoSEQ multiplex PCR; TCRdb's copy keeps in-frame clones and lacks some. The data contain about 79,000 clones, about 92% of them singletons. The source was peripheral blood, collected on day 0 of MenACWY control vaccination. The receptor was derived from an adult in good health.

The CDR3 loop reads CASSQDRRLQRTQYF. CDR3 coding DNA: TGCGCCAGCAGCCAAGATCGGCGCCTCCAACGAACGCAGTATTTT. The V and J genes are TRBV4-3 and TRBJ2-3; D is unclear. CDR1 is LGHNA, CDR2 YSLEER, per germline. There are 15 residues in the CDR3. V shed 0 bases and J shed 9 bases, with 16 bases lying between them.